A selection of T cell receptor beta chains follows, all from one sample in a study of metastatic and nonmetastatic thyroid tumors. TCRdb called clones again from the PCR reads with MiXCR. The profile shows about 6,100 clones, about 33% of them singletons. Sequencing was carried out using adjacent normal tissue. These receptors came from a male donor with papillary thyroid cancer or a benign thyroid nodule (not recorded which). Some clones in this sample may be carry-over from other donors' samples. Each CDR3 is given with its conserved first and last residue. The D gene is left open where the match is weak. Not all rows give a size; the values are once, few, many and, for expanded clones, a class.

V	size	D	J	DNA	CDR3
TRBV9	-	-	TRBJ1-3	TGTGCCAGCAGCTTCAAGGCAGGAGCCATATATTTT	CASSFKAGAIYF
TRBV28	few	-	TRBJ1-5	TGTGCCAGCAGATTACAGGGAAGGGATCAGCCCCAGCATTTT	CASRLQGRDQPQHF
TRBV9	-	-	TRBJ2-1	TGTGCCAGCAGCGACGAGCGGAGCAATGAGCAGTTCTTC	CASSDERSNEQFF
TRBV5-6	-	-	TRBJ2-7	TGTGCCAGCAGCTTGTCTGGGGGCGGATTCCGCGAGCAGTACTTC	CASSLSGGGFREQYF
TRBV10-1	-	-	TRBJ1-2	TGCGCCAGCGCAAAAACGGTACAAGGTGGCTACACCTTC	CASAKTVQGGYTF
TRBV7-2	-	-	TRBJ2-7	TGTGCCAGCAGCTTCGGTCTAAACTACGAGCAGTACTTC	CASSFGLNYEQYF
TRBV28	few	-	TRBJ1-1	TGTGCCAGCAGTTTCCCTGGGACGAACACTGAAGCTTTCTTT	CASSFPGTNTEAFF
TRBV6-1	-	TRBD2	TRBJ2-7	TGTGCCAGCATTCCCGGACTAGCGTCTCTCTCCTACGAGCAGTACTTC	CASIPGLASLSYEQYF
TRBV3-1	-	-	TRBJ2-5	TGTGCCAGCAGCCAAATGACTAGTCAAGAGACCCAGTACTTC	CASSQMTSQETQYF
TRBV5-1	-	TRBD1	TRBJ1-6	TGCGCCAGCAGCTTGGTGGGACAGGGGAAGAATTCACCCCTCCACTTT	CASSLVGQGKNSPLHF
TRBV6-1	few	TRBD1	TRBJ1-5	TGTGCCAGCAGTGGGACAGGGGGCAATCAGCCCCAGCATTTT	CASSGTGGNQPQHF
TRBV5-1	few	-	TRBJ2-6	TGCGCCAGCAGCTTGGAATTAGGGGGGTCCTCTGGGGCCAACGTCCTGACTTTC	CASSLELGGSSGANVLTF
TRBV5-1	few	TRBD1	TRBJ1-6	TGCGCCAGCAGCCCCGGACAGGTTTGGGGTTCACCCCTCCACTTT	CASSPGQVWGSPLHF
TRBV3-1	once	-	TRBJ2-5	TGTGCCAGCAGCCAAGTCCCTGGGGAGACCCAGTACTTC	CASSQVPGETQYF
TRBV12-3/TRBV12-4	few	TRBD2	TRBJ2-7	TGTGCCAGCAGTTTAGCGCGGGGGGGCGGACAAGACGAGCAGTACTTC	CASSLARGGGQDEQYF
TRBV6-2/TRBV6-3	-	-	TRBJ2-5	TGTGCCAGCACCCCTCCCCCGGGTATAGGGGGTTCACAAGAGGCCCAGTACTTC	CASTPPPGIGGSQEAQYF
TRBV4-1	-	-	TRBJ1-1	TGCGCCAGCAGCCTTGGACTGAACACTGAAGCTTTCTTT	CASSLGLNTEAFF
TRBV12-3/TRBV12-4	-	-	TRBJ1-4	TGTGCCAGCAGTTTATTGATAGGTCTATATGAAAAACTGTTTTTT	CASSLLIGLYEKLFF
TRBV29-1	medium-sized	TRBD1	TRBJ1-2	TGCAGCGTTGAGACAGGGGATTCCTATGGCTACACCTTC	CSVETGDSYGYTF
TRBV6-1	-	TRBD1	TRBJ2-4	TGTGCCAGCAGTGACCTTCCACAGGGGTCCAAAAACATTCAGTACTTC	CASSDLPQGSKNIQYF
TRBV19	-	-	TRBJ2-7	TGTGCCTGTAGACCTCGGAGCTCCTATGAGCAGTACTTC	CACRPRSSYEQYF
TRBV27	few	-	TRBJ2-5	TGTGCCAGCAGTCACGGGCAACCGACAGAGGGCATGGAGACCAAGTACTTC	CASSHGQPTEGMETKYF
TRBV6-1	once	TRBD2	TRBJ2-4	TGTGCCAGCAGTGCTGACACTAGCGGTTTAGCCAAAAACATTCAGTACTTC	CASSADTSGLAKNIQYF
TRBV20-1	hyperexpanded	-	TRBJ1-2	TGCAGTGCTAGAGCTGAGGGGCGCAACTATGGCTACACCTTC	CSARAEGRNYGYTF
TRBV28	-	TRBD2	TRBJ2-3	TGTGCCAGCAGTGACTCGAGCGGGAGGGCAGATACGCAGTATTTT	CASSDSSGRADTQYF
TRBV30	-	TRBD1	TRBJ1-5	TGTGCCTGGAGGAGGGGACAGTACAATCAGCCCCAGCATTTT	CAWRRGQYNQPQHF
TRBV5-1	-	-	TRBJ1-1	TGCGCCAGCATGGGGAACACTGAAGCTTTCTTT	CASMGNTEAFF
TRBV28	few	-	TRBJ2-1	TGTGCCAGCAGCTGGACGGGGAATGAGCAGTTCTTC	CASSWTGNEQFF
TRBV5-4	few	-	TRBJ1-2	TGTGCCAGCAGCTTGTACTATGGCTACACCTTC	CASSLYYGYTF
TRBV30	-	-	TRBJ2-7	TGTGCCTGGAGTGTAAAGGGGTACTACGAGCAGTACTTC	CAWSVKGYYEQYF
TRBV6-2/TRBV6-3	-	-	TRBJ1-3	TGTGCCAGCAGTTACGGGGAAGGAAACACCATATATTTT	CASSYGEGNTIYF
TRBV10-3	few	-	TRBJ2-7	TGTGCCATCGCTGACAGGCTCCCATCCTACGAGCAGTACTTC	CAIADRLPSYEQYF
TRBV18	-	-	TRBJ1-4	TGTGCCAGCTCACAGGAGACGATTGAAAAACTGTTTTTT	CASSQETIEKLFF
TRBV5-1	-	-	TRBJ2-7	TGCGCCAGCAGAACCGGGACGGGGAACGACGAGCAGTACTTC	CASRTGTGNDEQYF
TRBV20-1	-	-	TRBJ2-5	TGCAGCGCCTCCACTATCGGCCCCCTTGGGACCCAGTACTTC	CSASTIGPLGTQYF
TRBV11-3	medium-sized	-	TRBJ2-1	TGTGCCAGCAGCCAACAGGAGCAGGCCTACAATGAGCAGTTCTTC	CASSQQEQAYNEQFF
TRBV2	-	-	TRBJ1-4	TGTGCCAGCTGTTATCAAAGAGGAGAAAAACGGTTGTTT	CASCYQRGEKRLF
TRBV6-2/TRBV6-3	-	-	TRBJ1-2	TGTGCCAGCAGTTACACGCCAGGGAGGGGCTACACCTTC	CASSYTPGRGYTF
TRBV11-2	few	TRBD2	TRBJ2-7	TGTGCCAGCAGCTTCCGGGGGGGCACCACTTTTGGGGAGCAGTACTTC	CASSFRGGTTFGEQYF
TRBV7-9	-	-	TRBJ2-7	TGTGCCAGCACCAGTTGGGAAGACGAGCAGTACTTC	CASTSWEDEQYF
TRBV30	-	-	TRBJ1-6	TGTGCCTGGCACAATATCTCCTATAATTCACCCCTCCACTTT	CAWHNISYNSPLHF
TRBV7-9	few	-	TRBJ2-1	TGTGCAGGGGGGGGTCAGCTGAGCTTC	CAGGGQLSF
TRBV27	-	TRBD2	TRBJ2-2	TGTGCCAGCAGTTCTATTGGGACTAGCGGATTCGAGGACACCGGGGAGCTGCTTTTT	CASSSIGTSGFEDTGELLF
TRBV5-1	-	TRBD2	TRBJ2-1	TGCGCCAGCAGCTTGATAGCGGGATTCTACAATGAGCAGTTCTTC	CASSLIAGFYNEQFF
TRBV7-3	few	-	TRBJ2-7	TGTGCCAGCGGATCTTCAAGCGAGCAGTACTTC	CASGSSSEQYF
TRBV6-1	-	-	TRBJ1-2	TGTGCCAGCAGTGAAGTCTCATACTATGGCTACACCTTC	CASSEVSYYGYTF
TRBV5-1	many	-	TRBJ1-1	TGCGCCAGCAGCTTAGACAACACTGAAGCTTTCTTT	CASSLDNTEAFF
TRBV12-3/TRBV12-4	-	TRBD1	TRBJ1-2	TGTGCCAGCAGTACGACAGGGTTCGCTGGATTCTATGGCTACACCTTC	CASSTTGFAGFYGYTF
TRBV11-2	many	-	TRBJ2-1	TGTGCCAGCAGCTTAGAGTCGGGCGGGGGCAGGGTAATACCGAGGGCCAATGAGCAGTTCTTC	CASSLESGGGRVIPRANEQFF
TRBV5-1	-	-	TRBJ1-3	TGCGCCAGCAGAAGAGAGGAGGACACCATATATTTT	CASRREEDTIYF
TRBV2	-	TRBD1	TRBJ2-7	TGTGCCAGCAGTGAAGAGGGACAGGTTACCTACGAGCAGTACTTC	CASSEEGQVTYEQYF
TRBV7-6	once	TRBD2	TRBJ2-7	TGTGCCAGCAGTGACGGATCTAGCGGCCGCGTGGGTGACGAGCAGTACTTC	CASSDGSSGRVGDEQYF
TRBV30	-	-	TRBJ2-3	TGTGCCTGGAGTGTAGGGGGGCTTACAGATACGCAGTATTTT	CAWSVGGLTDTQYF